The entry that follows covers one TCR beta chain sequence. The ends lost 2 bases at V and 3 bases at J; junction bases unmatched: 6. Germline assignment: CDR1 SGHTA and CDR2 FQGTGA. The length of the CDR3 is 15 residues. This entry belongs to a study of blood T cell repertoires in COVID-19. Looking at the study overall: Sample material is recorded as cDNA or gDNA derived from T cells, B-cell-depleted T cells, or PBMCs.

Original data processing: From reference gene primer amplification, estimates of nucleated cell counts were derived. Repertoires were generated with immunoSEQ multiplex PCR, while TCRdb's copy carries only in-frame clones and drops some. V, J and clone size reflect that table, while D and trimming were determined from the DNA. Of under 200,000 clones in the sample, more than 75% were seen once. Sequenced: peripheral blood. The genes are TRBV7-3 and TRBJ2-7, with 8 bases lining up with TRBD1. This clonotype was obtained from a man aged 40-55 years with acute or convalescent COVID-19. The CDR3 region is CASSLEQGANYEQYF. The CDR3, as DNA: TGTGCCAGCAGCTTAGAGCAGGGGGCGAACTACGAGCAGTACTTC.